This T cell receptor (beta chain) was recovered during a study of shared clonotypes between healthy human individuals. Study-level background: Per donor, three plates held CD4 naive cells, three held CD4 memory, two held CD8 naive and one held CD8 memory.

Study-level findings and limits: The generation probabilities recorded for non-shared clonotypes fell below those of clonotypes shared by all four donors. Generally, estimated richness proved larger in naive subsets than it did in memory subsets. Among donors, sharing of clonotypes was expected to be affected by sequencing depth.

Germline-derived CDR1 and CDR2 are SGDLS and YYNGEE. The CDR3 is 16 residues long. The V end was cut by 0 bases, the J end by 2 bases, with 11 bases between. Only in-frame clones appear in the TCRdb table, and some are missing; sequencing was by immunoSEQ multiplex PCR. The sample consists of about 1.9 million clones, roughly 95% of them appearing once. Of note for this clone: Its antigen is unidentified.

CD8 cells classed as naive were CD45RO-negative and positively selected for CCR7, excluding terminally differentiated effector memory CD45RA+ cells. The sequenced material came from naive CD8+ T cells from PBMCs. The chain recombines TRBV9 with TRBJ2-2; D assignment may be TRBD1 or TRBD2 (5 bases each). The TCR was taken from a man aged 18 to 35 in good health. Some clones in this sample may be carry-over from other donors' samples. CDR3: CASSVGGVLNTGELFF. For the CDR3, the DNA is TGTGCCAGCAGCGTAGGAGGGGTCCTAAACACCGGGGAGCTGTTTTTT.